This is a list of T cell receptor beta chains from one sample in a study of T cells and copy number aberrations in small-cell lung cancer. This table comes from immunoSEQ multiplex PCR, and its TCRdb copy is limited to in-frame clones, with some not included. The table has around 1,200 clones, about 80% seen once; the top ten hold 4.5% to 5%. Sequencing was done on a sample of tumor tissue. The receptors were gathered from a woman in her 50s with small cell lung cancer. CDR3s include the opening cysteine and the closing phenylalanine or tryptophan. The D gene is left open where the match is weak. Some rows mark clone size as missing; the rest say once, few, many or name a class of expanded clone.

v_call: TRBV2
clone_size: .
j_call: TRBJ2-3
d_call: TRBD2
cdr3_aa: CASSSRGGAQYF
cdr3_nt: TGTGCCAGCAGTTCAAGGGGAGGGGCGCAGTATTTT

v_call: TRBV7-9
clone_size: .
j_call: TRBJ2-5
d_call: .
cdr3_aa: CASSLSGTSYQETQYF
cdr3_nt: TGTGCCAGCAGCTTATCTGGGACAAGCTACCAAGAGACCCAGTACTTC

v_call: TRBV30
clone_size: .
j_call: TRBJ1-2
d_call: .
cdr3_aa: CAWTRPGQGYGYTF
cdr3_nt: TGTGCCTGGACTAGACCGGGGCAGGGCTATGGCTACACCTTC

v_call: TRBV7-7
clone_size: .
j_call: TRBJ2-5
d_call: .
cdr3_aa: CASSFGQQETQYF
cdr3_nt: TGTGCTAGCAGCTTTGGGCAACAAGAGACCCAGTACTTC

v_call: TRBV29-1
clone_size: .
j_call: TRBJ2-1
d_call: .
cdr3_aa: CSVSVTFGIGNEQFF
cdr3_nt: TGCAGCGTTTCCGTGACTTTCGGCATAGGCAATGAGCAGTTCTTC

v_call: TRBV5-1
clone_size: .
j_call: TRBJ2-5
d_call: TRBD2
cdr3_aa: CASSSGLAGGLQETQYF
cdr3_nt: TGCGCCAGCAGCTCTGGACTAGCGGGAGGCCTTCAAGAGACCCAGTACTTC

v_call: TRBV19
clone_size: once
j_call: TRBJ2-2
d_call: .
cdr3_aa: CASSSMAGTGELFF
cdr3_nt: TGTGCCAGTAGTAGTATGGCAGGCACCGGGGAGCTGTTTTTT

v_call: TRBV5-4
clone_size: .
j_call: TRBJ1-2
d_call: .
cdr3_aa: CASSLDGTYGYTF
cdr3_nt: TGTGCCAGCAGCTTGGACGGGACCTATGGCTACACCTTC

v_call: TRBV18
clone_size: .
j_call: TRBJ2-3
d_call: TRBD2
cdr3_aa: CASSPLAGVDTQYF
cdr3_nt: TGTGCCAGCTCACCATTAGCGGGAGTGGATACGCAGTATTTT

v_call: TRBV19
clone_size: .
j_call: TRBJ1-1
d_call: .
cdr3_aa: CASSMTVNTEAFF
cdr3_nt: TGTGCCAGTAGTATGACCGTGAACACTGAAGCTTTCTTT

v_call: TRBV11-1
clone_size: .
j_call: TRBJ2-7
d_call: TRBD1
cdr3_aa: CASSFGTGEYEQYF
cdr3_nt: TGTGCCAGCAGCTTCGGGACAGGGGAATACGAGCAGTACTTC

v_call: TRBV4-1
clone_size: .
j_call: TRBJ2-1
d_call: .
cdr3_aa: CASSQDSGAGNNEQFF
cdr3_nt: TGCGCCAGCAGCCAAGATTCCGGGGCAGGGAACAATGAGCAGTTCTTC

v_call: TRBV7-2
clone_size: once
j_call: TRBJ2-3
d_call: TRBD1
cdr3_aa: CASSRDRGTDTQYF
cdr3_nt: TGTGCCAGCAGCAGGGACAGGGGTACTGATACGCAGTATTTT

v_call: TRBV5-5
clone_size: .
j_call: TRBJ1-3
d_call: .
cdr3_aa: CASSLRQDVGGNTIYF
cdr3_nt: TGTGCCAGCAGCTTGCGACAGGACGTGGGGGGAAACACCATATATTTT

v_call: TRBV7-3
clone_size: .
j_call: TRBJ2-5
d_call: .
cdr3_aa: CASSLMPGAVETQYF
cdr3_nt: TGTGCCAGCAGCTTAATGCCGGGGGCGGTGGAGACCCAGTACTTC